Following are 26 T cell receptor beta chains from one sample sequenced in a study of blood T cell repertoires in COVID-19. Only in-frame clones appear in the TCRdb table, and some are missing; sequencing was by immunoSEQ multiplex PCR. The sample carries 200,000 to 250,000 clones, 82% recorded once. Sample: PBMCs or T cells enriched from blood (not recorded which). The receptors stem from a woman aged 55-70 years who had recovered from COVID-19.

In its sample, this clone was seen once. The chain uses TRBV6-5 and TRBJ2-5; TRBD2 matches at 10 bases. Germline trimming cut 6 bases from V and 4 bases from J; bases unmatched to any gene: 8. Germline CDR1 is MNHEY and CDR2 is SVGAGI. The CDR3 covers 15 residues. CDR3: CASRGSGGAAETQYF. In nucleotides, the CDR3 is TGTGCCAGCAGGGGGAGCGGGGGGGCCGCAGAGACCCAGTACTTC.

The chain has TRBV27 and TRBJ1-1; D remains ambiguous. There are 11 residues in the CDR3. The germline V gene has CDR1 MNHEY and CDR2 SMNVEV (reference sequence). Trimming cost V 4 bases and J 4 bases, with 4 bases left between them. The CDR3 region has the DNA TGTGCCAGCAGTTCGTTCACTGAAGCTTTCTTT. Translation: CASSSFTEAFF.

The chain combines TRBV5-4 with TRBJ2-7, with a tentative D call TRBD1 (6 bases). V lost 4 bases to trimming and J lost 1 base, with 12 bases between them. The CDR3 is 14 residues long. From germline, CDR1 is SGHNT and CDR2 YYREEE (reference sequence). The CDR3 loop reads CASSAVQGSYEQYF. CDR3 bases: TGTGCCAGCAGCGCGGTCCAGGGGTCCTACGAGCAGTACTTC. Complete variable domain (other parts from reference TRBV5-4 and TRBJ2-7): ETGVTQSPTHLIKTRGQQVTLRCSSQSGHNTVSWYQQALGQGPQFIFQYYREEENGRGNFPPRFSGLQFPNYSSELNVNALELDDSALYLCASSAVQGSYEQYFGPGTRLTVT.

V and J are TRBV5-5 and TRBJ1-1, with D perhaps matching TRBD1 (6 bases). V was shortened by 2 bases and J by 11 bases, with 16 bases between the two germline ends. Germline V gene data show CDR1 as SGHKS and CDR2 as YYEKEE (reference sequence). The length of the CDR3 is 13 residues. The CDR3: CASSFGGGAGAFF. The CDR3 DNA reads TGTGCCAGCAGCTTCGGTGGGGGCGCGGGTGCTTTCTTT. Full variable domain (outside the CDR3, taken from reference TRBV5-5 and TRBJ1-1): DAGVTQSPTHLIKTRGQQVTLRCSPISGHKSVSWYQQVLGQGPQFIFQYYEKEERGRGNFPDRFSARQFPNYSSELNVNALLLGDSALYLCASSFGGGAGAFFGQGTRLTVV.

The J gene is TRBJ1-2, the V gene TRBV19, with 11 nucleotides matching TRBD1. Looked up from germline, CDR1 is LNHDA and CDR2 is SQIVND (reference sequence). V lost 3 bases to trimming and J lost 6 bases; unmatched junction nucleotides: 3. The CDR3 totals 14 residues. This CDR3 is CASSIGTGGHGYTF. The CDR3 region has the DNA TGTGCCAGTAGTATCGGGACAGGGGGACATGGCTACACCTTC.

J is TRBJ2-2 and V is TRBV7-9, with a tentative D call TRBD2 (8 bases). The CDR3 is 16 amino acids. The V and J ends lost 5 bases and 3 bases respectively, with 16 bases between them. CDR1 is SEHNR, CDR2 FQNEAQ, per germline (reference sequence). The CDR3 DNA follows: TGTGCCAGCAGCCCCGGGAGGGGGCTCGACACCGGGGAGCTGTTTTTT. This sequence encodes CASSPGRGLDTGELFF.

This clone was observed once. J is TRBJ2-2 and V is TRBV7-3; D is perhaps TRBD1 (5 bases). The CDR3 runs to 13 residues. Germline CDR1 reads SGHTA; CDR2 reads FQGTGA. V lost 5 bases and J lost 4, with 8 bases in between. CDR3 sequence: CASSRDSTGELFF. The CDR3 DNA reads TGTGCCAGCAGCCGAGACAGCACCGGGGAGCTGTTTTTT.

The chain recombines TRBV6-5 with TRBJ2-7; D remains unclear. Trimming shortened V by 6 bases and J by 4 bases, and 16 bases separated the two germline ends. The length of the CDR3 is 14 residues. The germline CDR1 and CDR2 sequences are MNHEY and SVGAGI. CDR3 in amino acids: CASSNLQVQYEQYF. DNA for the CDR3: TGTGCCAGCAGCAATCTCCAGGTCCAGTACGAGCAGTACTTC.

The genes are TRBV27 and TRBJ2-7, with 9 bases aligning to TRBD2. The CDR3 has 15 amino acids. J gave up 6 bases and V 3 bases, and 9 bases lay outside the gene matches. CDR1 is MNHEY and CDR2 is SMNVEV in the germline V gene (reference sequence). The CDR3 region is CASSLTSGVPIEQYF. CDR3 nucleotide sequence: TGTGCCAGCAGTTTGACTAGCGGAGTCCCAATCGAGCAGTACTTC.

The V gene is TRBV7-2, the J gene TRBJ2-3; perhaps TRBD2 as D (7 bases). V was trimmed by 4 bases and J by 5 bases, leaving 10 bases between them. CDR1 and CDR2 from the germline V gene are SGHTA and FQGNSA. CDR3 length: 13 residues. CDR3 in amino acids: CASSWGGGDTQYF. The CDR3 DNA is TGTGCCAGCAGCTGGGGGGGCGGAGATACGCAGTATTTT. The entire variable domain, with the rest obtained from reference TRBV7-2 and TRBJ2-3, is as follows: GAGVSQSPSNKVTEKGKDVELRCDPISGHTALYWYRQSLGQGLEFLIYFQGNSAPDKSGLPSDRFSAERTGGSVSTLTIQRTQQEDSAVYLCASSWGGGDTQYFGPGTRLTVL.

A word on this clone: Other DNA sequences within the sample encode an identical CDR3. The chain is built from TRBV9 and TRBJ2-7; possible D gene TRBD1, 6 bases. The CDR3 has 14 residues. V dropped 0 bases and J dropped 0 bases, with 7 bases sitting between them. Germline assignment: CDR1 SGDLS and CDR2 YYNGEE. The CDR3 DNA follows: TGTGCCAGCAGCGTAGGACAGGCCTCCTACGAGCAGTACTTC. Its translation is CASSVGQASYEQYF.

The chain uses TRBV12-5 and TRBJ2-1; TRBD1 matches at 7 bases. CDR1 and CDR2 from the germline V gene are LGHNT and FRNRAP. V lost 5 bases, J lost 6 bases, and 13 bases stayed unmatched. This CDR3 comprises 16 residues. The chain's CDR3 is CASGLGTADMPNEQFF. In nucleotides, the CDR3 is TGTGCTAGTGGTCTGGGGACAGCCGATATGCCCAATGAGCAGTTCTTC.

The chain carries TRBV5-1 and TRBJ2-1; TRBD2 aligns across 7 bases. The V and J ends lost 0 bases and 7 bases, in that order; junction bases with no gene match: 19. Germline V gives CDR1 SGHRS, CDR2 YFSETQ. CDR3 size: 19 residues. The CDR3 DNA sequence: TGCGCCAGCAGCTTGGGATCGGGGGGTCTAGGGCCCCGATGGAATGAGCAGTTCTTC. This sequence encodes CASSLGSGGLGPRWNEQFF.

The V gene is TRBV9, the J gene TRBJ1-3; 7 nucleotides line up with TRBD1. CDR1 and CDR2 (germline): SGDLS, YYNGEE. With 4 bases clipped from V and 5 bases from J, the junction kept 6 bases outside the gene matches. The CDR3 sequence is 14 residues long. The CDR3 spells CASSLPGQRNTIYF. The CDR3 region has the DNA TGTGCCAGCAGCCTACCGGGACAGCGAAACACCATATATTTT. Drawing the rest from reference TRBV9 and TRBJ1-3, the complete variable domain is DSGVTQTPKHLITATGQRVTLRCSPRSGDLSVYWYQQSLDQGLQFLIQYYNGEERAKGNILERFSAQQFPDLHSELNLSSLELGDSALYFCASSLPGQRNTIYFGEGSWLTVV.

The V and J genes are TRBV11-2 and TRBJ1-1; D is possibly TRBD1 (5 bases). From germline, CDR1 is SGHAT and CDR2 FQNNGV. The CDR3 consists of 16 residues. Trimming removed 4 bases at V and 1 base at J, with 16 bases between. The CDR3 region is CASSSRLRAENTEAFF. CDR3 DNA sequence: TGTGCCAGCAGCTCCCGCCTCAGGGCGGAGAACACTGAAGCTTTCTTT.

This chain uses TRBV7-8 with TRBJ1-3; D is undetermined. Germline CDR1 SGHVS, CDR2 FQNEAQ. The CDR3 has 16 residues. V gave up 5 bases and J gave up 0 bases, with 14 bases separating them. In DNA, the CDR3 is TGTGCCAGCAGCCGCATGCTTTCGAGCTCTGGAAACACCATATATTTT. Its protein is CASSRMLSSSGNTIYF.

In this sample, this clone turned up a few times. CDR3 bases: TGTGCCAGCGCCAAGGCAGGGGGTTCTTATGGCTACACCTTC. The encoded protein is CASAKAGGSYGYTF. The chain links TRBV5-6 to TRBJ1-2, with TRBD1 matching over 7 bases. The CDR3 spans 14 residues. CDR1 SGHDT and CDR2 YYEEEE come from the germline V gene. V shed 7 bases, J shed 5 bases, and the junction held 11 bases outside the gene matches.

The CDR3 DNA reads as TGTGCCAGCAGCCACTACCCTGGGACAGGCGACTCTGGAAACACCATATATTTT. Translation gives CASSHYPGTGDSGNTIYF. The gene calls are TRBV14 and TRBJ1-3, with 8 bases that match TRBD1. J lost 0 bases, V lost 3 bases, and 10 bases had no gene match. The germline V gene encodes CDR1 SGHDN and CDR2 FVKESK. The CDR3 has 18 amino acids.

J is TRBJ1-2 and V is TRBV18; perhaps TRBD1 as D (5 bases). The length of the CDR3 is 14 residues. V was pared by 4 bases and J by 0 bases, with 9 bases between. Germline-derived CDR1 and CDR2 are KGHSH and LQKENI. CDR3 bases: TGTGCCAGCTCACAAGGGGAAACTAACTATGGCTACACCTTC. Translation: CASSQGETNYGYTF.

V is TRBV9 and J is TRBJ1-3, with D uncertain. This CDR3 region has 18 residues. Trimming stripped 0 bases from V and 0 bases from J, with 16 bases between. The V gene's germline CDR1 is SGDLS and CDR2 YYNGEE. In nucleotides, the CDR3 is TGTGCCAGCAGCGTAGCTACGGCGGGCTCCAGCTCTGGAAACACCATATATTTT. Its protein is CASSVATAGSSSGNTIYF.

J is TRBJ2-7 and V is TRBV18; 7 bases fit TRBD1. Per germline, CDR1 KGHSH and CDR2 LQKENI. Trimming cost V 4 bases and J 2 bases; bases outside gene matches: 5. There are 14 residues in the CDR3. For the CDR3, the DNA is TGTGCCAGCTCACGGGGACAGACCCCCTACGAGCAGTACTTC. This gives the protein CASSRGQTPYEQYF.

This chain connects TRBV5-6 to TRBJ1-5; 7 nucleotides line up with TRBD1. From germline, CDR1 is SGHDT and CDR2 YYEEEE. The trim removed 10 bases at V and 0 bases at J, leaving 10 bases unmatched. The CDR3 has 15 residues. The CDR3 region is CAGMTGPYSNQPQHF. In DNA, the CDR3 is TGTGCCGGAATGACAGGGCCCTATAGCAATCAGCCCCAGCATTTT.

The chain couples TRBV7-9 to TRBJ1-1; D is possibly TRBD1 (6 bases). This CDR3 contains 15 residues. V lost 5 bases, J lost 0 bases, and 13 bases lay in between. Germline V CDR1 and CDR2: SEHNR, FQNEAQ (reference sequence). CDR3: CASSPTQGMNTEAFF. In nucleotides, the CDR3 is TGTGCCAGCAGCCCCACTCAGGGGATGAACACTGAAGCTTTCTTT.

The chain has TRBV4-1 and TRBJ2-5, with D perhaps TRBD2 (5 bases). The length of the CDR3 is 13 residues. Trimming pared 6 bases from V and 2 bases from J, leaving 10 bases between. Germline CDR1 is MGHRA and CDR2 is YSYEKL. As DNA, the CDR3 is TGCGCCAGCAGGGCCAGCGGACAAGAGACCCAGTACTTC. This translates into CASRASGQETQYF.

V gene TRBV6-5 combines with J gene TRBJ1-6, with 9 bases aligning to TRBD1. The CDR3 consists of 13 residues. Trimming took 6 bases from V and 10 from J; bases not matched to a gene: 4. In germline, CDR1 is MNHEY, CDR2 SVGAGI. CDR3 nucleotide sequence: TGTGCCAGCAGGTGGACAGGGGACTCACCCCTCCACTTT. Its protein is CASRWTGDSPLHF.

The V call is TRBV14, the J call TRBJ2-7, with 8 bases matching TRBD2. This CDR3 has 13 amino acids. Germline V gene lookup returns CDR1 SGHDN and CDR2 FVKESK. V shed 6 bases, J shed 6 bases, and the junction held 7 bases outside the gene matches. The CDR3 loop is CASRKGGGSEQYF. The CDR3 DNA follows: TGTGCCAGCAGAAAAGGCGGGGGGAGCGAGCAGTACTTC.